This is a list of T cell receptor beta chains from one sample in a study of blood T cell repertoires in COVID-19. The protocol was immunoSEQ multiplex PCR, while the TCRdb copy is restricted to in-frame clones and leaves out a portion. The sample comprises around 200,000 clones, roughly four fifths of which are singletons, and about 6% rests with the top ten. The sequenced sample consisted of peripheral blood. These receptors were collected from a woman in her thirties or forties with acute or convalescent COVID-19. Each CDR3 is given with its conserved first and last residue. D genes are given only for firm matches. A clone size is listed for some rows: how often the clone was seen (once, few, many), or a class if it is expanded.

CDR3 DNA,CDR3 protein,clone size,D gene,V gene,J gene
TGTGCCACCAGCAGCGAAGGAGCTGCGGCCGGGGAGCTGTTTTTT,CATSSEGAAAGELFF,.,.,TRBV15,TRBJ2-2
TGTGCCAGCAGTGACGTCCCCCGGGGGGACCAGTACTTC,CASSDVPRGDQYF,once,TRBD2,TRBV6-4,TRBJ2-5
TGTGCCAGCAGAGTCAGGGGGAGGACCGGGGAGCTGTTTTTT,CASRVRGRTGELFF,.,.,TRBV5-4,TRBJ2-2
TGTGCCAGCAGCCTAAAACAGGGGGATGATCAGCCCCAGCATTTT,CASSLKQGDDQPQHF,.,TRBD1,TRBV4-2,TRBJ1-5
TGTGCCAGCTCACCGGACGGGGGGGCCTACGAGCAGTACTTC,CASSPDGGAYEQYF,.,TRBD2,TRBV18,TRBJ2-7
TGTGCCAGCAGCGCTTCTTACACTGAAGCTTTCTTT,CASSASYTEAFF,few,.,TRBV9,TRBJ1-1
TGTGCAAGTCGCTTCCTGACAGGCGGAGTTGCCGGGGAGCTGTTTTTT,CASRFLTGGVAGELFF,few,.,TRBV12-2,TRBJ2-2
TGTGCCAGCAGAGTAGGGGGGGGTGAGACCCAGTACTTC,CASRVGGGETQYF,.,.,TRBV28,TRBJ2-5
TGTGCCAGCAGCTTAGTGAGAGGGCCGGGCTACACCTTC,CASSLVRGPGYTF,.,.,TRBV7-9,TRBJ1-2
TGTGCCAGCAGCCCGGGACAGGGTAACTATGGCTACACCTTC,CASSPGQGNYGYTF,once,TRBD1,TRBV7-2,TRBJ1-2
TGTGCCAGCCGGGGGGGAGCGGTACTTGCGGCCGGGGAGCTGTTTTTT,CASRGGAVLAAGELFF,.,TRBD2,TRBV2,TRBJ2-2
TGTGCCAGTAGTAGGACAACGACGAACACTGAAGCTTTCTTT,CASSRTTTNTEAFF,.,.,TRBV19,TRBJ1-1
TGTGCCAGCTCACCGCCGGGGCAGGGAGGCCACGAGCAGTACTTC,CASSPPGQGGHEQYF,.,.,TRBV18,TRBJ2-7
TGTGCCTGGAGCCTAGCGGGGCCCTACGAGCAGTACTTC,CAWSLAGPYEQYF,.,TRBD2,TRBV30,TRBJ2-7
TGTGCCAGCAGTTTAACAGGGGGCAGTCAGCCCCAGCATTTT,CASSLTGGSQPQHF,.,TRBD1,TRBV28,TRBJ1-5
TGTGCCAGCACCGAATGGACAGGGGGCTCGAATGAGCAGTTCTTC,CASTEWTGGSNEQFF,.,TRBD1,TRBV6-5,TRBJ2-1
TGTGCCAGCAGCTTAGAGTCAGGCATTAATGAAAAACTGTTTTTT,CASSLESGINEKLFF,.,.,TRBV7-2,TRBJ1-4
TGTGCCAGCAGTAAGGGCGGGAGCGAGGCGCAGTATTTT,CASSKGGSEAQYF,.,TRBD2,TRBV28,TRBJ2-3
TGTGCCAGCAGCGGAACCGGGACAGGGGTCTACGAGCAGTACTTC,CASSGTGTGVYEQYF,.,TRBD1,TRBV5-4,TRBJ2-7
TGTGCCAGTAGTACCCCCCGCTCCTCGAGCTCCTACAATGAGCAGTTCTTC,CASSTPRSSSSYNEQFF,few,.,TRBV19,TRBJ2-1
TGTGCCAGAAACGGGACAGGGAAAAATAATTCACCCCTCCACTTT,CARNGTGKNNSPLHF,.,TRBD1,TRBV19,TRBJ1-6
TGTGCCAGCAGTGATGGGACAGTGACCTACGAGCAGTACTTC,CASSDGTVTYEQYF,.,TRBD1,TRBV2,TRBJ2-7
TGTGCCAGCAGGACAGGCTCTGGAAACACCATATATTTT,CASRTGSGNTIYF,.,.,TRBV3-1/TRBV3-2,TRBJ1-3
TGTGCCAGTAGTATTCTTTGCGGGCGGGAGTTCACCTCGGACTACGAGCAGTACTTC,CASSILCGREFTSDYEQYF,.,TRBD2,TRBV19,TRBJ2-7
TGTGCCAGCAGCTTACTGACAGGGGGCAGTACTGAAGCTTTCTTT,CASSLLTGGSTEAFF,.,TRBD1,TRBV7-2,TRBJ1-1
TGTGCCACCAGTGAAACGACAAGCTCTGGAAACACCATATATTTT,CATSETTSSGNTIYF,.,.,TRBV24-1,TRBJ1-3
TGTGCCAGCAGTTTTTCTCCAGGAATGAACACTGAAGCTTTCTTT,CASSFSPGMNTEAFF,.,.,TRBV27,TRBJ1-1
TGTGCCACCAGTGGCCCTTCCGAGGAGGGGTCAGGAGATCAGCCCCAGCATTTT,CATSGPSEEGSGDQPQHF,.,.,TRBV24-1,TRBJ1-5
TGTGCCAGCCGGACAGACCCCTATAATTCACCCCTCCACTTT,CASRTDPYNSPLHF,.,.,TRBV6-5,TRBJ1-6
TGTGCCAGCAGTCGACGACAGGGAAGGAATGAAAAACTGTTTTTT,CASSRRQGRNEKLFF,.,TRBD1,TRBV27,TRBJ1-4
TGTGCCAGCAGTTACAGGGGGCAAACAGATACGCAGTATTTT,CASSYRGQTDTQYF,.,TRBD1,TRBV6-6,TRBJ2-3
TGTGCCAGCAGTGAAAACAGGGGGGTCTCCTACGAGCAGTACTTC,CASSENRGVSYEQYF,once,TRBD1,TRBV2,TRBJ2-7
TGTGCCAGCAGTCCCCCGGGACAGGGGGCCTACGAGCAGTACTTC,CASSPPGQGAYEQYF,.,TRBD1,TRBV6-2/TRBV6-3,TRBJ2-7
TGTGCCCCCGTACAGTCCGCTGGCTACACCTTC,CAPVQSAGYTF,.,.,TRBV15,TRBJ1-2
TGTGCCAGCAGTTTCCTTAGGACAGGGCGGGACACCGGGGAGCTGTTTTTT,CASSFLRTGRDTGELFF,.,TRBD1,TRBV27,TRBJ2-2
TGCGCCAGCAGCCTAGTCCGGGGGGCAGTTGATGAGCAGTACTTC,CASSLVRGAVDEQYF,.,.,TRBV4-1,TRBJ2-7
TGTGCCAGCAGTTCACTAGCCTCCGCAGGTACGCAGTATTTT,CASSSLASAGTQYF,.,.,TRBV7-2,TRBJ2-3
TGTGCCAGCAGTTCGGTGGACACTGAAGCTTTCTTT,CASSSVDTEAFF,once,.,TRBV28,TRBJ1-1
TGCGCCAGCAGCCCTGGGACAAGTGGGAACACCATATATTTT,CASSPGTSGNTIYF,once,.,TRBV4-1,TRBJ1-3
TGTGCCAGCAGCCTCCCGGGGGCCTACGAGCAGTACTTC,CASSLPGAYEQYF,.,.,TRBV6-5,TRBJ2-7
TGCGCCAGCAGCCCCCGGGACACCTCCTATGGCTACACCTTC,CASSPRDTSYGYTF,.,.,TRBV5-1,TRBJ1-2
TGTGCCAGCAGCCCACAGGGGGCTGAAGCTTTCTTT,CASSPQGAEAFF,.,TRBD1,TRBV7-9,TRBJ1-1
TGTGCCACTAATTGGGCAGGGAATCCCTATGGCTACACCTTC,CATNWAGNPYGYTF,.,.,TRBV15,TRBJ1-2
TGTGCCAGCAGTGAAGCGGGGGCCGGCCGCGTTCCTCAGTACTTC,CASSEAGAGRVPQYF,.,.,TRBV2,TRBJ2-7
TGTGCCAGCTCACCTCGGGGACAGGAGGCCGGGGAGCTGTTTTTT,CASSPRGQEAGELFF,.,TRBD1,TRBV18,TRBJ2-2
TGTGCCAGCAGCCACCCGGGACTAGGCTACGAGCAGTACTTC,CASSHPGLGYEQYF,.,TRBD2,TRBV3-1/TRBV3-2,TRBJ2-7
TGTGCCAGCAGTTTACAGGGGGCCCAGGGGTATGGCTACACCTTC,CASSLQGAQGYGYTF,.,TRBD1,TRBV6-6,TRBJ1-2
TGTGCCAGCAGCTTCGGAGGGTATGGCTACACCTTC,CASSFGGYGYTF,.,.,TRBV11-3,TRBJ1-2
TGTGCCAGCAGCCCAGAGAGGAGTGAAAAACTGTTTTTT,CASSPERSEKLFF,.,.,TRBV14,TRBJ1-4
TGTGCCAGCAGTTTTCGGAACACCGGGGAGCTGTTTTTT,CASSFRNTGELFF,.,.,TRBV28,TRBJ2-2
TGTGCCAGCAGCTTAGGGGCTTCTATTAATTCACCCCTCCACTTT,CASSLGASINSPLHF,.,.,TRBV5-6,TRBJ1-6
TGTGCCAGCAGCGTGGAACAGGGGATAGGCACTGAAGCTTTCTTT,CASSVEQGIGTEAFF,.,TRBD1,TRBV9,TRBJ1-1
TGTGCCAGCAGCCAACTAAGTACCCCCTATGGCTACACCTTC,CASSQLSTPYGYTF,.,.,TRBV14,TRBJ1-2
TGTGCCAGCAGCGTAGATGGTGGCGAGCGGGGGGGCGTGAACGAGCAGTACTTC,CASSVDGGERGGVNEQYF,once,TRBD2,TRBV9,TRBJ2-7
TGCGCCAGCCATCCGGGGGATTCAACTAATGAAAAACTGTTTTTT,CASHPGDSTNEKLFF,.,.,TRBV4-1,TRBJ1-4
TGTGCCAGCAGCCAAGATGAGTGGACAGGGAAGACCGAGCAGTTCTTC,CASSQDEWTGKTEQFF,.,TRBD1,TRBV4-2,TRBJ2-1
TGTGCCAGCAGCACTCACAGGGGCGGTGCTTTCTTT,CASSTHRGGAFF,once,TRBD1,TRBV7-9,TRBJ1-1